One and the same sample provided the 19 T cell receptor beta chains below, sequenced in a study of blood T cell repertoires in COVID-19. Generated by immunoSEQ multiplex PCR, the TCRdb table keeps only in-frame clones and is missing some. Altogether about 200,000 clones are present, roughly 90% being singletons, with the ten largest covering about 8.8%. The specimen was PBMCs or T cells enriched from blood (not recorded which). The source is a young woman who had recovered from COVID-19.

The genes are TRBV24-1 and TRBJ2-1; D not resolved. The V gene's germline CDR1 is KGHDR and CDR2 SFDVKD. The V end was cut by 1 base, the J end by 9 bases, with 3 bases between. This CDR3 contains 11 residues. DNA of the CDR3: TGTGCCACCAGTGATTTTAGTGAGCAGTTCTTC. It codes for CATSDFSEQFF.

The CDR3 bases are TGTGCCAGCAGCTTGTATGGGATAGGTTCGACAGGGGAGAACACCGGGGAGCTGTTTTTT. It yields the protein CASSLYGIGSTGENTGELFF. The V gene is TRBV5-8, the J gene TRBJ2-2; 8 positions agree with TRBD1. V was pared by 1 base and J by 1 base, with 15 bases of the junction left unmatched. CDR1 is SGHTS, CDR2 YDEGEE, per germline. The CDR3 has 20 residues.

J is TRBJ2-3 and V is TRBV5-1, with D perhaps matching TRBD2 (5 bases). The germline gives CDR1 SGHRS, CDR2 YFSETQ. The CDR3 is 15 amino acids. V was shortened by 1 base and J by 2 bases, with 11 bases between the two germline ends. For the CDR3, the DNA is TGCGCCAGCAGCTTGATCGGGGAACTCACAGATACGCAGTATTTT. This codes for CASSLIGELTDTQYF. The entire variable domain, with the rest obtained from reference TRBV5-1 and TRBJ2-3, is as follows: KAGVTQTPRYLIKTRGQQVTLSCSPISGHRSVSWYQQTPGQGLQFLFEYFSETQRNKGNFPGRFSGRQFSNSRSEMNVSTLELGDSALYLCASSLIGELTDTQYFGPGTRLTVL.

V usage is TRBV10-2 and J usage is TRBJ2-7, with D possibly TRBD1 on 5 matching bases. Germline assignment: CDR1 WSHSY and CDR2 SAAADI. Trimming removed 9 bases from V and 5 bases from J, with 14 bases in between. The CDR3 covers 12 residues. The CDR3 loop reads CASSSTGNEQYF. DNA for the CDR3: TGCGCCAGTAGTAGTACAGGTAACGAGCAGTACTTC.

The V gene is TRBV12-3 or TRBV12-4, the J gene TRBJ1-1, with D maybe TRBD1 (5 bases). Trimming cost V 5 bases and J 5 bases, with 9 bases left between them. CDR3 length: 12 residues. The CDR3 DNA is TGTGCCAGCAGTGCAGGGAGGACTGAAGCTTTCTTT. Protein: CASSAGRTEAFF.

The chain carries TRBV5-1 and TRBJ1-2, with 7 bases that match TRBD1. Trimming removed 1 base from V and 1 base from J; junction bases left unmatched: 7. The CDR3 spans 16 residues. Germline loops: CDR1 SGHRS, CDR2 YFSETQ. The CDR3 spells CASSLTTGAYNYGYTF. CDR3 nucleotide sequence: TGCGCCAGCAGCTTGACCACAGGGGCCTATAACTATGGCTACACCTTC.

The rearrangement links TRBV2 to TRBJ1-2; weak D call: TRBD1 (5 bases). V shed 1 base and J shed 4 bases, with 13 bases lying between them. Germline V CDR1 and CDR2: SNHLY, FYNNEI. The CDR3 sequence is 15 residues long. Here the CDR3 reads CASSEERAGLYGYTF. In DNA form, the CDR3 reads TGTGCCAGCAGTGAAGAACGGGCGGGGCTCTATGGCTACACCTTC.

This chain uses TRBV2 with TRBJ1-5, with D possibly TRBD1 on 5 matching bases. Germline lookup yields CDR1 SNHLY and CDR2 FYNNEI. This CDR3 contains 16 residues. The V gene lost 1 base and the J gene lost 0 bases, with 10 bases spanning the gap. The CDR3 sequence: CASSEGTGYSNQPQHF. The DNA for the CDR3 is TGTGCCAGCAGTGAAGGTACAGGCTATAGCAATCAGCCCCAGCATTTT.

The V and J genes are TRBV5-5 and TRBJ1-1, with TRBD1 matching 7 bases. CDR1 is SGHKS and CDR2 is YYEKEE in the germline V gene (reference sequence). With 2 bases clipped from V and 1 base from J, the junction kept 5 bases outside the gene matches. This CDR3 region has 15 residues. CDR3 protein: CASSFSQGKNTEAFF. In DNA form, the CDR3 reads TGTGCCAGCAGCTTCTCACAGGGGAAGAACACTGAAGCTTTCTTT. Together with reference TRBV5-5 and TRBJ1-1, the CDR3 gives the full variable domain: DAGVTQSPTHLIKTRGQQVTLRCSPISGHKSVSWYQQVLGQGPQFIFQYYEKEERGRGNFPDRFSARQFPNYSSELNVNALLLGDSALYLCASSFSQGKNTEAFFGQGTRLTVV.

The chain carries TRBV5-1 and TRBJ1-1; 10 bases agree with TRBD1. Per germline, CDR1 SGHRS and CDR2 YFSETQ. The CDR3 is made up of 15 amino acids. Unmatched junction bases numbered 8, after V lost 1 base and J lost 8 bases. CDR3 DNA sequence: TGCGCCAGCAGCTTGATGAGACAGGGGGCCCGGGAAGCTTTCTTT. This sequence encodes CASSLMRQGAREAFF.

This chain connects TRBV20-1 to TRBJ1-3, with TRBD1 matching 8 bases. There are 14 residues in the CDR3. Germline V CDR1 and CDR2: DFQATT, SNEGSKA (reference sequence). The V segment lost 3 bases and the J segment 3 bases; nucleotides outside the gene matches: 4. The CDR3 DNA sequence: TGCAGTGCTAGTCAGGGGGCGGGTGGAAACACCATATATTTT. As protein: CSASQGAGGNTIYF.

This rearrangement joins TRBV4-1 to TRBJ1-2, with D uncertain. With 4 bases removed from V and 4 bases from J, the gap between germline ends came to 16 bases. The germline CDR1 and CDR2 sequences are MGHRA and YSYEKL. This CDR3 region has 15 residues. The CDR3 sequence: CASSRDSSGGYGYTF. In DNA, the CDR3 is TGCGCCAGCAGCCGAGATTCTAGTGGAGGCTATGGCTACACCTTC.

For the CDR3, the DNA is TGTGCCAGCAGCTTAGCGGGGACAGGGGGCGCGTTGGCTGAAGCTTTCTTT. Its protein product is CASSLAGTGGALAEAFF. V is TRBV7-9 and J is TRBJ1-1; 12 bases map to TRBD1. Germline CDR1 and CDR2: SEHNR and FQNEAQ (reference sequence). V shed 0 bases and J 6 bases; nucleotides not matched to a gene: 8. The CDR3 contains 17 residues.

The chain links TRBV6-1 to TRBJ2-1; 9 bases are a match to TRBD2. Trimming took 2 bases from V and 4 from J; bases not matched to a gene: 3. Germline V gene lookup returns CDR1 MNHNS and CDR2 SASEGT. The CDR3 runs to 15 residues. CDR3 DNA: TGTGCCAGCAGTGAAATGGCGGGGGGGTACAATGAGCAGTTCTTC. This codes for CASSEMAGGYNEQFF.

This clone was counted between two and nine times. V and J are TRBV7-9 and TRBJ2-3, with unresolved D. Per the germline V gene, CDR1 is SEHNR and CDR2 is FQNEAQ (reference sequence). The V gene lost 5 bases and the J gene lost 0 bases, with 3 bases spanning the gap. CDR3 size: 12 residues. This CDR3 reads CASSPSTDTQYF. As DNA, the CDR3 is TGTGCCAGCAGCCCTAGCACAGATACGCAGTATTTT.

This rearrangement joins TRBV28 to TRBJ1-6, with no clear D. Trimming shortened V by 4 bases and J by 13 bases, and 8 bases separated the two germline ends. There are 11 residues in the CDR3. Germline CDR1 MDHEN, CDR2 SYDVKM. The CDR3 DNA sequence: TGTGCCAGCAGTTCCCCCTTGCCCCTCCACTTT. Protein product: CASSSPLPLHF.

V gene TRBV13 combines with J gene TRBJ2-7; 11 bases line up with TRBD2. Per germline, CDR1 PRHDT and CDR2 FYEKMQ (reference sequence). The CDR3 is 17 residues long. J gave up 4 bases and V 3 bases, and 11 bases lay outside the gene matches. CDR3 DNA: TGTGCCAGCAGCTTCTCTATTACTAGCGGGGGAAAGTACGAGCAGTACTTC. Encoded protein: CASSFSITSGGKYEQYF.

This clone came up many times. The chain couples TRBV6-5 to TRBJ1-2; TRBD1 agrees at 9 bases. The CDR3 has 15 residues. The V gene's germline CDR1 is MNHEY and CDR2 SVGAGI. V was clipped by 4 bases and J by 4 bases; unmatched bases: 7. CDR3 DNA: TGTGCCAGCAGTTCATTTGGGACAGGGATCTATGGCTACACCTTC. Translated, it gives CASSSFGTGIYGYTF.

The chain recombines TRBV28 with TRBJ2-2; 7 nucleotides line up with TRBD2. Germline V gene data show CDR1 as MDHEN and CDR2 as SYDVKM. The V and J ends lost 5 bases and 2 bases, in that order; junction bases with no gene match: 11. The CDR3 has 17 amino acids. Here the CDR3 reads CASSPSSGLINTGELFF. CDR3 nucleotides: TGTGCCAGCAGTCCCTCATCGGGACTAATAAACACCGGGGAGCTGTTTTTT. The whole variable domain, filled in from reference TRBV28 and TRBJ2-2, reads DVKVTQSSRYLVKRTGEKVFLECVQDMDHENMFWYRQDPGLGLRLIYFSYDVKMKEKGDIPEGYSVSREKKERFSLILESASTNQTSMYLCASSPSSGLINTGELFFGEGSRLTVL.